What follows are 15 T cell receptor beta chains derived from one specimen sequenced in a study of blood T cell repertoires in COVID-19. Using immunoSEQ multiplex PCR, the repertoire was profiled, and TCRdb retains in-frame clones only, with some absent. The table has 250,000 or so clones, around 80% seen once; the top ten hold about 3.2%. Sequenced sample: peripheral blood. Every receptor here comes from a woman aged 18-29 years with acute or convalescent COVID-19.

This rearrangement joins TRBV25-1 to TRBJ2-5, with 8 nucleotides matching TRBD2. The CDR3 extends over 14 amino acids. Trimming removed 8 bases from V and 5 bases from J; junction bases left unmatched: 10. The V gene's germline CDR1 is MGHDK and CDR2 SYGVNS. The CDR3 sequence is CASSYPGGMETQYF. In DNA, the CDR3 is TGTGCCAGCTCTTACCCGGGGGGGATGGAGACCCAGTACTTC.

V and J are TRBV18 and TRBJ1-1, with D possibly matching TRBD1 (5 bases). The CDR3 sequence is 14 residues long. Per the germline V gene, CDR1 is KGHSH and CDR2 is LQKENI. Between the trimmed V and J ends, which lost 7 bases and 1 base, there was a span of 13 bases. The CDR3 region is CASLDSSSNTEAFF. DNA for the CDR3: TGTGCCAGCTTAGACAGCTCCTCGAACACTGAAGCTTTCTTT.

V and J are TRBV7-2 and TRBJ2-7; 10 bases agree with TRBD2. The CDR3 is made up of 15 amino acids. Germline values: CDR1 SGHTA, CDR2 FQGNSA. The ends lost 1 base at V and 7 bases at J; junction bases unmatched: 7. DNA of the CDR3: TGTGCCAGCAGCTTAGGTGGAGCGGGAGGGTGGGAGCAGTACTTC. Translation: CASSLGGAGGWEQYF.

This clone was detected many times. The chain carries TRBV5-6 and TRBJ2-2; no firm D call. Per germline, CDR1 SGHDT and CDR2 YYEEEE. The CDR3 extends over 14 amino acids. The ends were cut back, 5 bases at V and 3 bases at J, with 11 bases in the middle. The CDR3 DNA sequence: TGTGCCAGCAGGCCCGGAGAATACACCGGGGAGCTGTTTTTT. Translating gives CASRPGEYTGELFF. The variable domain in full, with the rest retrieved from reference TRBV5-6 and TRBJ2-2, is DAGVTQSPTHLIKTRGQQVTLRCSPKSGHDTVSWYQQALGQGPQFIFQYYEEEERQRGNFPDRFSGHQFPNYSSELNVNALLLGDSALYLCASRPGEYTGELFFGEGSRLTVL.

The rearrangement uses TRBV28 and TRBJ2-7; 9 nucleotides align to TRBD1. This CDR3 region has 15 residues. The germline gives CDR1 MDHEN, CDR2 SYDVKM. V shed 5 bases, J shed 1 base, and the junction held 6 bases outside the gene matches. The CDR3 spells CASSLGQGLSYEQYF. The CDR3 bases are TGTGCCAGCAGTCTGGGACAGGGACTTTCCTACGAGCAGTACTTC.

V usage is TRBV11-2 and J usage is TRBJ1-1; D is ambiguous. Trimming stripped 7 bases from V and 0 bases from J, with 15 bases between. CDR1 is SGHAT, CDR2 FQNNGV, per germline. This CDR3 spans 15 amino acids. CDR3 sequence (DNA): TGTGCCAGCACCAGAGGCCCCCCCATGAACACTGAAGCTTTCTTT. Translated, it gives CASTRGPPMNTEAFF.

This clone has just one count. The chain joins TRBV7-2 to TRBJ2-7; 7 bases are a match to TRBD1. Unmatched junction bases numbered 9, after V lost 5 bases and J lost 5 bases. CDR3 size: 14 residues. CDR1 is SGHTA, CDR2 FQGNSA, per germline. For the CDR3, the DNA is TGTGCCAGCAGCAACAACAGGGGTATCCACGAGCAGTACTTC. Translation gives CASSNNRGIHEQYF.

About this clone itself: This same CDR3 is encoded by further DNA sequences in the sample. Here the CDR3 reads CATSRDRSYEQYF. The CDR3, as DNA: TGTGCCACTAGCCGGGACAGAAGCTACGAGCAGTACTTC. The rearrangement joins TRBV15 to TRBJ2-7; 7 bases line up with TRBD1. V shed 9 bases, J shed 3 bases, and the junction held 8 bases outside the gene matches. The CDR3 is made up of 13 amino acids. Germline CDR1 LNHNV, CDR2 YYDKDF (reference sequence).

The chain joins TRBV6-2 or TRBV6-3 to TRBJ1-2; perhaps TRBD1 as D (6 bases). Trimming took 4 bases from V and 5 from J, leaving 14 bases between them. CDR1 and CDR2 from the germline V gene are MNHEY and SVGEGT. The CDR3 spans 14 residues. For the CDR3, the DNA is TGTGCCAGCAGTTTACCGGGCACAGGGTATGGCTACACCTTC. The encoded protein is CASSLPGTGYGYTF.

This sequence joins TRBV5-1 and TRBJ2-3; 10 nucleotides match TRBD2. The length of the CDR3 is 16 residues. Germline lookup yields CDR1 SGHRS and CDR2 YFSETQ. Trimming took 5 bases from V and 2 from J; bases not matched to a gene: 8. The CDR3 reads CASRPTSGPVTDTQYF. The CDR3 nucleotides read TGCGCCAGCAGACCGACTAGCGGGCCGGTCACAGATACGCAGTATTTT.

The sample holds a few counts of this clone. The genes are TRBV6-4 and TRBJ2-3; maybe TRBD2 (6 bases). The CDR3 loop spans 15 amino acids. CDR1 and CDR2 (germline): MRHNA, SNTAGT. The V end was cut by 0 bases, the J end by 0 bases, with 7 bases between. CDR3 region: CASSDSAGSTDTQYF. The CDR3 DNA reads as TGTGCCAGCAGTGACTCAGCGGGCAGCACAGATACGCAGTATTTT.

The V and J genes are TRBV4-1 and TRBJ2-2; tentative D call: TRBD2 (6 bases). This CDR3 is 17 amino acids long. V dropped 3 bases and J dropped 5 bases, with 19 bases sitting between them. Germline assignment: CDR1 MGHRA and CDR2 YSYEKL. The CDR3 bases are TGCGCCAGCAGCCATGGCTTAGTCGGGAGACTAACCGGGGAGCTGTTTTTT. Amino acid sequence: CASSHGLVGRLTGELFF.

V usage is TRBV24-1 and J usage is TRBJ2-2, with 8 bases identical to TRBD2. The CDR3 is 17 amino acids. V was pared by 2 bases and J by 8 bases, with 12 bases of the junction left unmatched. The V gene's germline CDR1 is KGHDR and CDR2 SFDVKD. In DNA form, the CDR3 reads TGTGCCACCAGTGATTCGAGACTAGCGCCCGAATCGGGGGAGCTGTTTTTT. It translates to CATSDSRLAPESGELFF.

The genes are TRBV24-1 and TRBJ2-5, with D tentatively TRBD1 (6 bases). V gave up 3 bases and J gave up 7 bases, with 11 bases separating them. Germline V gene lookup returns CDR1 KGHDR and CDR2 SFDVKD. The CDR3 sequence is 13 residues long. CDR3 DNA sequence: TGTGCCACCAGTGATACGACAGGTGGGACCCAGTACTTC. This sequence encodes CATSDTTGGTQYF.

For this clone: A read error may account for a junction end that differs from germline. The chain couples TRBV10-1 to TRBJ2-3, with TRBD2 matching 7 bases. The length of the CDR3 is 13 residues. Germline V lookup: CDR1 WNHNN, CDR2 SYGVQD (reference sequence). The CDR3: CASSPTSKDTQYF. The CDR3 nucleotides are TGCGCCAGCAGTCCGACTAGCAAAGATACGCAGTATTTT.